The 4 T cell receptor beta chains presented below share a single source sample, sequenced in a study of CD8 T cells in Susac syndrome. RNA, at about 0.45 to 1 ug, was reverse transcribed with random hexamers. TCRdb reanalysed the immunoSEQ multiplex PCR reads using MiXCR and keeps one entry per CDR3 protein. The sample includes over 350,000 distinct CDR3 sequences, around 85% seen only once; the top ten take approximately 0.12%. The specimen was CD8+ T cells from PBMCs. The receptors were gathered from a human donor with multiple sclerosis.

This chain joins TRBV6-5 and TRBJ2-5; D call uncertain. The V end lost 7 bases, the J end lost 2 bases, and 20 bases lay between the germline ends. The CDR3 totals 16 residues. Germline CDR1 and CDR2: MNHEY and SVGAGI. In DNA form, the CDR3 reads TGTGCCAGCATCTACTTCCCCGTCGCTGGACAAGAGACCCAGTACTTC. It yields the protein CASIYFPVAGQETQYF.

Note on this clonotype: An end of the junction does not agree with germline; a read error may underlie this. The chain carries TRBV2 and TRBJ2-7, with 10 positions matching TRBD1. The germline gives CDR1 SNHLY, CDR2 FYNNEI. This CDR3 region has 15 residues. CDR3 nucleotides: TGTGCCAACAGTGAGGTCGGGACAGGGGTCTACGAGCAGTACTTC. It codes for CANSEVGTGVYEQYF. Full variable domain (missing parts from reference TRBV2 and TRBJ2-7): EPEVTQTPSHQVTQMGQEVILRCVPISNHLYFYWYRQILGQKVEFLVSFYNNEISEKSEIFDDQFSVERPDGSNFTLKIRSTKLEDSAMYFCANSEVGTGVYEQYFGPGTRLTVT.

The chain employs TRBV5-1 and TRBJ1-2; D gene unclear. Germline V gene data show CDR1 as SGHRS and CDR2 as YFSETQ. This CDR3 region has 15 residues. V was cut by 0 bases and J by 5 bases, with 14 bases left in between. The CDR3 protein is CASSLVPTSPYGYTF. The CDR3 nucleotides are TGCGCCAGCAGCTTGGTCCCGACATCTCCTTATGGCTACACCTTC.

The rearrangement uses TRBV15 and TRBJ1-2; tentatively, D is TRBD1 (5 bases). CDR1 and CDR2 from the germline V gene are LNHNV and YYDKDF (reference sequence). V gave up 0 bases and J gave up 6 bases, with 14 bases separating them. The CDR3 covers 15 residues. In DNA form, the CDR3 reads TGTGCCACCAGCAGAGAAGGTCCCGGAGGGGATGGCTACACCTTC. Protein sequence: CATSREGPGGDGYTF.